The clone carrying this T cell receptor beta chain was seen repeatedly, ten times or more. The data belong to a study of metastatic and nonmetastatic thyroid tumors. V shed 5 bases and J 6 bases; nucleotides not matched to a gene: 11. Germline V gene sequence: CDR1 SGHTA, CDR2 FQGTGA. The CDR3 consists of 15 residues. Original analysis: Clinicopathological groups of papillary thyroid cancer showed CDR3 differences that were used to build a distant-metastasis classifier. TCRdb redid the clone calls on the PCR reads using MiXCR. TCRdb, not the authors, supplied the V and J calls. The sample carries 45,000 to 50,000 clones, over 20% recorded once. The entire patient cohort was treatment-naive prior to thyroid surgery.

The sequence derives from a male donor with papillary thyroid cancer or a benign thyroid nodule (not recorded which). Some clones in this sample may be carry-over from other donors' samples. The chain links TRBV7-3 to TRBJ2-3; 7 positions match TRBD2. Sequenced material: blood. The CDR3 nucleotides are TGTGCCAGCAGCCACGGGTATGGGAGGGCGGATACGCAGTATTTT. Protein product: CASSHGYGRADTQYF.